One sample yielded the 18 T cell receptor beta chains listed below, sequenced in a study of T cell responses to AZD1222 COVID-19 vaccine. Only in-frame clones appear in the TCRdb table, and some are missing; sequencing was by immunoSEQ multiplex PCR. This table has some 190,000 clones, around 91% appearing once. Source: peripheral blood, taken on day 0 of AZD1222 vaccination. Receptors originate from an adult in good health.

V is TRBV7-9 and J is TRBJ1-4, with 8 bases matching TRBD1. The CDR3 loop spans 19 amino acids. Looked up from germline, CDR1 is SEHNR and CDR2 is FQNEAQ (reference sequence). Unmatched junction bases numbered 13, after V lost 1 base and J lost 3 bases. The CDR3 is CASSLGSSAGGSANEKLFF. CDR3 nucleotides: TGTGCCAGCAGCTTAGGCAGTTCGGCAGGGGGCTCGGCTAATGAAAAACTGTTTTTT.

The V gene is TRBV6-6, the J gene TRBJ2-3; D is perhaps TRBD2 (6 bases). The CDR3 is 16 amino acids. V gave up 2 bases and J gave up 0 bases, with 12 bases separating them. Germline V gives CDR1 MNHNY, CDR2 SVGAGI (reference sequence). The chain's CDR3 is CASSYGGSTSTDTQYF. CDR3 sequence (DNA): TGTGCCAGCAGTTACGGGGGGTCTACGAGCACAGATACGCAGTATTTT.

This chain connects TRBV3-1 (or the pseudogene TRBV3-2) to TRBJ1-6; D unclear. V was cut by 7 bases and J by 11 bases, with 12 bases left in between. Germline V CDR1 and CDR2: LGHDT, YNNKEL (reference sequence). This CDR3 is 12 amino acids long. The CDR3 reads CASTGDGAPLHF. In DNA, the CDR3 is TGTGCCAGCACCGGGGATGGAGCACCCCTCCACTTT.

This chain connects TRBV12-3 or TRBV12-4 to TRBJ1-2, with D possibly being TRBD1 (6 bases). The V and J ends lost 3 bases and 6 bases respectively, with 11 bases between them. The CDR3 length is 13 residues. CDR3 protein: CASSFLQGDGYTF. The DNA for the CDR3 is TGTGCCAGCAGTTTCTTACAGGGCGATGGCTACACCTTC.

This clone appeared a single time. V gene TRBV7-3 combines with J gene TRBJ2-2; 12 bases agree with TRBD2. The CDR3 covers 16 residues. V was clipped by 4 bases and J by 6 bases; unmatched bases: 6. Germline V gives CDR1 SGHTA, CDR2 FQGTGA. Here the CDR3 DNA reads TGTGCCAGCAGCTCGGGGACTAGCGGGTCGGCCGGGGAGCTGTTTTTT. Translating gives CASSSGTSGSAGELFF. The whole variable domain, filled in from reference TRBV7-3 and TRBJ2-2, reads GAGVSQTPSNKVTEKGKYVELRCDPISGHTALYWYRQSLGQGPEFLIYFQGTGAADDSGLPNDRFFAVRPEGSVSTLKIQRTERGDSAVYLCASSSGTSGSAGELFFGEGSRLTVL.

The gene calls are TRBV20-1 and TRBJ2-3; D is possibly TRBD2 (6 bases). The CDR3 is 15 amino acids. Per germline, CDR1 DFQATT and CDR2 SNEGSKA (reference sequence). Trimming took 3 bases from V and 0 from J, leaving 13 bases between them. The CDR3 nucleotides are TGCAGTGCTAGTCACCGGGGAGGAAGCACAGATACGCAGTATTTT. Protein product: CSASHRGGSTDTQYF.

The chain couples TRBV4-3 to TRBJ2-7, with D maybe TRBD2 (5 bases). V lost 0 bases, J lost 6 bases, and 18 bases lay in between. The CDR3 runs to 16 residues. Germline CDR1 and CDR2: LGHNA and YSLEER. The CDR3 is CASSQEGSGFPSEQYF. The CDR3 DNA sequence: TGCGCCAGCAGCCAAGAGGGGTCGGGGTTTCCCTCCGAGCAGTACTTC.

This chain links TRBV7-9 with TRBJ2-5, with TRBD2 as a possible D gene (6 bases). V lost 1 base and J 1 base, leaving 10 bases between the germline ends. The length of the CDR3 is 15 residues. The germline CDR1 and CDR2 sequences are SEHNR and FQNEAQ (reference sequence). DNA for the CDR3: TGTGCCAGCAGCTTAGGTCTGGGGGGCCAAGAGACCCAGTACTTC. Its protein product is CASSLGLGGQETQYF.

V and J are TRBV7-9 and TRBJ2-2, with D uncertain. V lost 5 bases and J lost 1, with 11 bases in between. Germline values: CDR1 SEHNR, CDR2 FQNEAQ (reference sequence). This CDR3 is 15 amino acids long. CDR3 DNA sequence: TGTGCCAGCAGCCTTAAGACTGGGAACACCGGGGAGCTGTTTTTT. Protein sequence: CASSLKTGNTGELFF.

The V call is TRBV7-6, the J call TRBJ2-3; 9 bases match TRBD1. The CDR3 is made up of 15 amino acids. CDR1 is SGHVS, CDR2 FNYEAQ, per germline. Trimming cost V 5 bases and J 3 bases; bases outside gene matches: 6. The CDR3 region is CASSGTGLTTDTQYF. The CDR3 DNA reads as TGTGCCAGCAGCGGGACAGGGCTCACGACAGATACGCAGTATTTT.

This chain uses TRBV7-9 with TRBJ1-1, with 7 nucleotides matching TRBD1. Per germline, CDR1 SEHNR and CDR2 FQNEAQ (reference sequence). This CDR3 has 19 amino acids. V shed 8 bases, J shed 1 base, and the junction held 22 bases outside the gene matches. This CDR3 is CASPEFDRVEYSRNTEAFF. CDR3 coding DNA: TGTGCCAGCCCGGAATTTGACAGGGTAGAATATAGTCGGAACACTGAAGCTTTCTTT.

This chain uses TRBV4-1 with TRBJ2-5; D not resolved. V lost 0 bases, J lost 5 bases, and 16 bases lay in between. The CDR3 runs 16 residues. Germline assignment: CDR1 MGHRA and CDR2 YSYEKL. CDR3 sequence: CASSQDRPQLTETQYF. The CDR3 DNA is TGCGCCAGCAGCCAAGACCGGCCGCAGTTGACCGAGACCCAGTACTTC.

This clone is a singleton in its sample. The CDR3 is CASSLGSLDGYTF. Written as DNA, the CDR3 is TGCGCCAGCAGCTTAGGCAGTTTGGATGGCTACACCTTC. The V gene is TRBV5-1, the J gene TRBJ1-2; D gene uncertain. In germline, CDR1 is SGHRS, CDR2 YFSETQ. This CDR3 spans 13 amino acids. Trimming shortened V by 2 bases and J by 6 bases, and 11 bases separated the two germline ends.

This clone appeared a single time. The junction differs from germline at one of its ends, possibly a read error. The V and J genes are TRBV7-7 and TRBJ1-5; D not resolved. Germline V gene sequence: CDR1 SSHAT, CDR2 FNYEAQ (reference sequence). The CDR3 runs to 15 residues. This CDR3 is CASSLGETLNQPQHF. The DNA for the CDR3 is TGTGCTAGCAGCTTAGGTGAAACACTCAATCAGCCCCAGCATTTT.

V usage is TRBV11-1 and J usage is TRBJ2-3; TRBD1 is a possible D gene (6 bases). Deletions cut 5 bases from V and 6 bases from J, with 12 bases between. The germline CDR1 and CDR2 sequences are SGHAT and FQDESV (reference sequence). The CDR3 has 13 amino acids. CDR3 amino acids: CASSREGGDTQYF. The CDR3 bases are TGTGCCAGCAGCCGGGAAGGGGGTGATACGCAGTATTTT.

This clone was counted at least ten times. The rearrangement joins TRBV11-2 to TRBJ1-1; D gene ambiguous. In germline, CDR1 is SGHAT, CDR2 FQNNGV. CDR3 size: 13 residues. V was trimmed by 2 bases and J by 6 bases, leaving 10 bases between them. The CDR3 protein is CASSLLSGSEAFF. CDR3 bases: TGTGCCAGCAGCTTACTTAGTGGCTCTGAAGCTTTCTTT.

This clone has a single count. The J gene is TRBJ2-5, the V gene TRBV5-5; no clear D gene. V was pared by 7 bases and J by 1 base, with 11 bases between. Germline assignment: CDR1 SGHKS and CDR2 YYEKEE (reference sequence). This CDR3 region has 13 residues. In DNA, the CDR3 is TGTGCCAGCGTCCGGTCGGCCCAAGAGACCCAGTACTTC. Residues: CASVRSAQETQYF.

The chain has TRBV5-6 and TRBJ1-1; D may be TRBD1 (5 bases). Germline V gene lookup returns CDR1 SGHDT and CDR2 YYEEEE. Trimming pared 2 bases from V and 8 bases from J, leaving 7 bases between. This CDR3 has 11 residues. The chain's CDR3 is CASSFTGEAFF. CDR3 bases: TGTGCCAGCAGCTTTACAGGAGAAGCTTTCTTT.